This T cell receptor (beta chain) was sequenced for a study of T cell repertoires in cytomegalovirus infection (dated by TCRdb to between 2018 and 2020). Context from the whole study: Donor HLA type was relevant to the analysis, because carriage of CMV infection together with the matching HLA type was indicated by public TCR beta signatures. The research as a whole found: In both this cohort and an independent cohort of 350 to 400 donors, the cumulative frequency of public TCR beta family members distinguished carriers of CMV infection plus the relevant HLA type. The ex vivo response was dominated by HLA-C-restricted CMV-specific TCR beta clonotypes, and the single most frequent clonotype in two of eight donors was supplied by these HLA-C-restricted clonotypes.

The CDR3 has 13 amino acids, counting the end cysteine and phenylalanine. The only DNA kept is the CDR3, 39 bases in frame from the first base. Looking up the germline V gene yields CDR1 MNHEY and CDR2 SVGAGI. V and J lose 7 bases and 7 bases, and a span of 16 bases separates them. To note about this clonotype: What antigen it recognizes has not been identified. Base qualities are not recorded, but no much larger clone differs from it by a single base.

TCRdb lists the instrument as Illumina HiSeq 1500. The public reads were quality trimmed at Q25 with fastp and then assembled into clones with MiXCR by TCRdb, keeping productive beta chains. Rows are unified per CDR3 protein, each entry keeping the most common DNA and genes. For this sample the table gives more than 650,000 distinct CDR3 sequences, of which 35% to 45% were detected only once. Of the sample, 2.5% to 3.5% falls within the top ten clones. The sequence joins TRBV6-5 to TRBJ1-1; D gene: possibly TRBD1, on 6 matching bases. The sequenced sample was PBMCs. The sequence derives from a human donor in good health (CMV status not recorded). Some clones in this sample may be carry-over from other donors' samples. The CDR3 sequence is CASKRGGLNEAFF. The nucleotide sequence is TGTGCCAGCAAAAGGGGGGGGCTTAATGAAGCTTTCTTT.